This is a list of T cell receptor beta chains from one sample in a study of cytomegalovirus exposure and HLA in healthy donors. Assay used: immunoSEQ multiplex PCR; TCRdb lists only in-frame clones, some missing. The repertoire has 130,000 to 150,000 clones, approximately 9% of them found once; the top ten carry 1.5% to 2%. Sequencing was performed on PBMCs. The source is a male donor in good health and CMV-seronegative. The CDR3 runs from the conserved cysteine through the conserved F or W. Fields, in order: J gene, V gene, clone size, D gene, CDR3 DNA, CDR3 protein. A D gene is named only where the DNA matches it firmly. The size entry is marked missing in some rows and otherwise reads once, few, many or a size class.

TRBJ1-1,TRBV7-2,few,TRBD1,TGTGCCAGCAGCCCCTACAGGGGCGAAGCTTTCTTT,CASSPYRGEAFF
TRBJ2-3,TRBV19,.,TRBD2,TGTGCCAGTAGTATTGCTAGCGGGGACACAGATACGCAGTATTTT,CASSIASGDTDTQYF
TRBJ2-5,TRBV28,.,TRBD2,TGTGCCAGCAGTTTATATCTAGCGGGGGTAGGGACCCAGTACTTC,CASSLYLAGVGTQYF
TRBJ1-2,TRBV7-2,few,.,TGTGCCAGCAGCTCCGGCGGAGGGTACGGCCCAGGCTACACCTTC,CASSSGGGYGPGYTF
TRBJ1-1,TRBV9,.,.,TGTGCCAGCAGCGCAGGCCCGGGGACACCCGCTGAAGCTTTCTTT,CASSAGPGTPAEAFF
TRBJ2-5,TRBV6-5,few,TRBD2,TGTGCCAGCAGTTACTCCGGCAGGGAGGGTCAAGAGACCCAGTACTTC,CASSYSGREGQETQYF
TRBJ2-4,TRBV4-3,few,.,TGCGCCAGCAGCCAAGATGTAACGGGGGTTGCCAAAAACATTCAGTACTTC,CASSQDVTGVAKNIQYF
TRBJ1-2,TRBV19,.,.,TGTGCCAGTAGCCAGGAGGCTGGTCCCTATGGCTACACCTTC,CASSQEAGPYGYTF
TRBJ1-1,TRBV10-3,.,.,TGTGCCATCAGTGATCCGGCGGGGGACTACACTGAAGCTTTCTTT,CAISDPAGDYTEAFF
TRBJ1-2,TRBV10-3,.,.,TGTGCCATCAGTGAGGGGACTGCCTATGGCTACACCTTC,CAISEGTAYGYTF
TRBJ2-7,TRBV6-5,few,.,TGTGCCAGCAGTTCCGGAGGGGTCCCCTACGAGCAGTACTTC,CASSSGGVPYEQYF
TRBJ1-4,TRBV6-5,.,.,TGTGCCAGCTCACCGGGGGACGCAACTAATGAAAAACTGTTTTTT,CASSPGDATNEKLFF
TRBJ1-1,TRBV11-3,.,.,TGTGCCAGCAGCTTAGAAGCTAGTGCTGAAGCTTTCTTT,CASSLEASAEAFF
TRBJ1-2,TRBV28,.,TRBD1,TGTGCCAGCAGTCCCTACCCTAGTGGCAGGGGGGATGGCTACACCTTC,CASSPYPSGRGDGYTF
TRBJ2-3,TRBV5-8,few,.,TGTGCCAGCAGCTTGTCATCAGATACGCAGTATTTT,CASSLSSDTQYF
TRBJ2-3,TRBV7-6,.,.,TGTGCCAGCAGCTTGGCTAGCACAGATACGCAGTATTTT,CASSLASTDTQYF
TRBJ2-3,TRBV11-3,.,TRBD1,TGTGCCAGCAGCTTTATGACAGGGGGCGCAGATACGCAGTATTTT,CASSFMTGGADTQYF
TRBJ2-1,TRBV9,once,TRBD2,TGTGCCAGCAGCGTAGGACTAGCAGCTGGGGGTGAGCAGTTCTTC,CASSVGLAAGGEQFF
TRBJ1-6,TRBV5-6,.,.,TGTGCCAGCAGCTTGGCTCGGGGGATCTCCTATAATTCACCCCTCCACTTT,CASSLARGISYNSPLHF
TRBJ2-1,TRBV6-1,.,.,TGTGCCAGCAGTGTCAGGGAAAAATCGTCCCTCAATGAGCAGTTCTTC,CASSVREKSSLNEQFF
TRBJ2-2,TRBV27,few,.,TGTGCCAGCAGTTTGGGGGGTGTTAACACCGGGGAGCTGTTTTTT,CASSLGGVNTGELFF
TRBJ1-2,TRBV7-2,.,TRBD1,TGTGCCAGCAGCCCCGGACAGGGACATAGCTATGGCTACACCTTC,CASSPGQGHSYGYTF
TRBJ2-5,TRBV6-5,few,TRBD1,TGTGCCAGCAGTTACCACGGAAGGACAGGGGGGGAGACCCAGTACTTC,CASSYHGRTGGETQYF
TRBJ1-3,TRBV4-3,.,.,TGCGCCAGCAGCCCTTCGGTAATCAAGGGAAACACCATATATTTT,CASSPSVIKGNTIYF
TRBJ1-5,TRBV18,few,TRBD1,TGTGCCAGCTCAAGAGACAGGGGATGGGGTCAGCCCCAGCATTTT,CASSRDRGWGQPQHF
TRBJ2-5,TRBV2,.,.,TGTGCCAGCAGTAGGCAGGGCCAAGGAGAGACCCAGTACTTC,CASSRQGQGETQYF
TRBJ1-6,TRBV7-9,.,.,TGTGCCAGCAGCTTAACTCTGCTAAATTCACCCCTCCACTTT,CASSLTLLNSPLHF
TRBJ2-7,TRBV6-5,.,TRBD1,TGTGCCAGCAGTCCCGGGACAGGGAACTACGAGCAGTACTTC,CASSPGTGNYEQYF
TRBJ2-7,TRBV27,few,.,TGTGCCAGCAGTTTACAGGGAAACTACGAGCAGTACTTC,CASSLQGNYEQYF
TRBJ2-5,TRBV2,few,TRBD2,TGTGCCGGTGGGACTAGCGGGGGTTACCAAGAGACCCAGTACTTC,CAGGTSGGYQETQYF
TRBJ2-2,TRBV4-2,few,.,TGTGCCAGCAGCCAACGACTAGGCGGGGAGCTGTTTTTT,CASSQRLGGELFF
TRBJ1-1,TRBV29-1,.,TRBD1,TGCAGCGTCCGGACAGGGCCGGACACTGAAGCTTTCTTT,CSVRTGPDTEAFF